The 32 T cell receptor beta chains listed next were all sequenced from one sample in a study of a mutant IDH1 vaccine in newly diagnosed glioma (dated by TCRdb to the early 2020s). The library was made by the immunoSEQ multiplex PCR assay. TCRdb stores this immuneACCESS table with in-frame sequences only. Part of the clones is absent; in the studies checked, under half of the shortfall reflects unresolved V genes, and no reason is known for the rest. For this sample there are 60,000 to 70,000 clones; roughly four fifths appear just once. The ten largest clones take up 3.8% of the sample. The sample's time point label is to be understood as: week 47, end of study. Each vaccine dose, consisting of 300 ug of a 20-mer mutant IDH1 peptide in Montanide, was administered subcutaneously with topical imiquimod. Antigens of these TCRs are unknown. Sequencing was performed on PBMCs, taken from a glioma patient whose treatment included an IDH1 peptide vaccine. All receptors come from a man between 25 and 39 years old with glioma.

With regard to this clone: The sample holds other DNA sequences that translate to the same CDR3. This chain connects TRBV2 to TRBJ1-1; D is ambiguous. This CDR3 is built from 14 residues. V was trimmed by 5 bases and J by 0 bases, leaving 10 bases between them. CDR1 and CDR2 (germline): SNHLY, FYNNEI. Written as DNA, the CDR3 is TGTGCCAGCAGTCTAGAATCCATGAACACTGAAGCTTTCTTT. The encoded protein is CASSLESMNTEAFF.

The CDR3 reads CASSPPSSSSTEAFF. Here the CDR3 DNA reads TGTGCCAGCTCACCACCCTCCTCCTCGAGCACTGAAGCTTTCTTT. The J gene is TRBJ1-1, the V gene TRBV18; unclear D gene. The ends were cut back, 0 bases at V and 4 bases at J, with 12 bases in the middle. The CDR3 sequence is 15 residues long. CDR1 is KGHSH and CDR2 is LQKENI in the germline V gene.

The chain uses TRBV6-5 and TRBJ2-1; D may be TRBD1 (5 bases). Trimming pared 5 bases from V and 3 bases from J, leaving 8 bases between. The length of the CDR3 is 13 residues. Germline assignment: CDR1 MNHEY and CDR2 SVGAGI. The CDR3 is CASSGAVYNEQFF. CDR3 sequence (DNA): TGTGCCAGCAGTGGGGCAGTCTACAATGAGCAGTTCTTC.

The V gene is TRBV11-2, the J gene TRBJ2-6; D is unclear. Germline assignment: CDR1 SGHAT and CDR2 FQNNGV. This CDR3 is built from 16 residues. Trimming removed 2 bases at V and 2 bases at J, with 10 bases between. The CDR3 protein is CASSLSEVAGANVLTF. CDR3 nucleotides: TGTGCCAGCAGCTTAAGCGAGGTGGCTGGGGCCAACGTCCTGACTTTC.

This clone has more than one count but fewer than ten. The chain combines TRBV6-4 with TRBJ2-2; no firm D call. Trimming removed 0 bases from V and 2 bases from J, with 4 bases in between. Germline V lookup: CDR1 MRHNA, CDR2 SNTAGT. The CDR3 contains 14 residues. The CDR3 loop is CASSDSTNTGELFF. CDR3 sequence (DNA): TGTGCCAGCAGTGACTCGACAAACACCGGGGAGCTGTTTTTT.

The genes are TRBV2 and TRBJ2-1, with 7 bases identical to TRBD2. The CDR3 spans 14 residues. After removal of 6 bases from V and 3 bases from J, the junction contained 5 bases not matched to a gene. Germline CDR1 reads SNHLY; CDR2 reads FYNNEI. The CDR3 reads CASRAGTNYNEQFF. In DNA form, the CDR3 reads TGTGCCAGCAGAGCCGGGACTAACTACAATGAGCAGTTCTTC.

This clone has only a few counts. This chain uses TRBV27 with TRBJ2-5, with D uncertain. The V and J ends lost 1 base and 2 bases respectively, with 2 bases between them. This CDR3 comprises 12 residues. Germline V gives CDR1 MNHEY, CDR2 SMNVEV (reference sequence). In nucleotides, the CDR3 is TGTGCCAGCAGTTTATATCAAGAGACCCAGTACTTC. Residues: CASSLYQETQYF.

This clone has only a few counts. This rearrangement joins TRBV21-1 to TRBJ2-7; TRBD2, the table's D call, lacks a check against the DNA. TRBV21-1 is a listed pseudogene. The CDR3 runs 17 residues. CDR3 sequence (DNA): TGTGCCACCAGGATGGAGGTAGCGGGGGCCGGCTCCTACGAGCAGTACTTC. It codes for CATRMEVAGAGSYEQYF.

This chain uses TRBV6-5 with TRBJ1-3; D is undetermined. Germline lookup yields CDR1 MNHEY and CDR2 SVGAGI. This CDR3 is built from 16 residues. Trimming shortened V by 4 bases and J by 0 bases, and 13 bases separated the two germline ends. CDR3 sequence (DNA): TGTGCCAGCAGTTCTCCCTTGGGGAGCTCTGGAAACACCATATATTTT. Protein: CASSSPLGSSGNTIYF.

The table lists this clone with a count of one. V is TRBV25-1 and J is TRBJ1-6; TRBD1 matches 10 bases. V was pared by 3 bases and J by 8 bases, with 7 bases of the junction left unmatched. CDR1 is MGHDK and CDR2 is SYGVNS in the germline V gene. This CDR3 region has 16 residues. The CDR3 spells CASSERWGTGDSPLHF. In nucleotides, the CDR3 is TGTGCCAGCAGTGAGAGATGGGGGACAGGGGATTCACCCCTCCACTTT.

This clone was detected only once. V is TRBV15 and J is TRBJ2-1, with TRBD2 as a possible D gene (5 bases). The V end lost 0 bases, the J end lost 0 bases, and 9 bases lay between the germline ends. The CDR3 spans 16 residues. CDR1 and CDR2 (germline): LNHNV, YYDKDF (reference sequence). The DNA of the CDR3 is TGTGCCACCAGCAGAGACAGCCTAGCCTCCTACAATGAGCAGTTCTTC. It specifies CATSRDSLASYNEQFF.

This clone showed up just once. The rearrangement uses TRBV7-2 and TRBJ2-7; D is tentatively TRBD1 or TRBD2 (5 bases each). Germline V gene lookup returns CDR1 SGHTA and CDR2 FQGNSA. V shed 0 bases and J shed 3 bases, with 27 bases lying between them. The CDR3 runs 20 residues. CDR3 sequence (DNA): TGTGCCAGCAGCTTAGCTGTAGTTTTGATGGGAGCAGGGAATAACTACGAGCAGTACTTC. Protein: CASSLAVVLMGAGNNYEQYF.

V and J are TRBV29-1 and TRBJ1-2, with TRBD1 matching 10 bases. The germline CDR1 and CDR2 sequences are SQVTM and ANQGSEA. The CDR3 consists of 12 residues. Trimming removed 7 bases from V and 8 bases from J; junction bases left unmatched: 7. DNA of the CDR3: TGCAGCGGCATGGACAGGGGGTTGGGCTACACCTTC. This sequence encodes CSGMDRGLGYTF.

The rearrangement joins TRBV30 to TRBJ2-2; possible D gene TRBD1, 6 bases. The CDR3 spans 13 residues. Trimming took off 4 bases at V and 5 bases at J, with 11 bases between the two ends. The germline CDR1 and CDR2 sequences are GTSNPN and SVGIG (reference sequence). Here the CDR3 reads CAWKQGLTGELFF. The CDR3 nucleotides are TGTGCCTGGAAACAGGGCCTAACCGGGGAGCTGTTTTTT. Filled out from reference TRBV30 and TRBJ2-2, the complete variable domain reads SQTIHQWPATLVQPVGSPLSLECTVEGTSNPNLYWYRQAAGRGLQLLFYSVGIGQISSEVPQNLSASRPQDRQFILSSKKLLLSDSGFYLCAWKQGLTGELFFGEGSRLTVL.

This sequence joins TRBV5-6 and TRBJ1-5; TRBD1 aligns across 7 bases. Germline assignment: CDR1 SGHDT and CDR2 YYEEEE. CDR3 length equals 15 residues. The V segment lost 4 bases and the J segment 4 bases; nucleotides outside the gene matches: 8. The CDR3 DNA follows: TGTGCCAGCAGCACGTTGACAGGGCGGAATCAGCCCCAGCATTTT. Its protein is CASSTLTGRNQPQHF.

This chain joins TRBV5-1 and TRBJ2-3, with a weak D call TRBD2 (5 bases). Deletions cut 0 bases from V and 4 bases from J, with 9 bases between. CDR1 and CDR2 (germline): SGHRS, YFSETQ. This CDR3 is built from 14 residues. CDR3: CASSLDLRADTQYF. The CDR3 bases are TGCGCCAGCAGCTTGGATCTGCGGGCAGATACGCAGTATTTT.

The V gene is TRBV27, the J gene TRBJ2-7; 8 nucleotides line up with TRBD2. Germline assignment: CDR1 MNHEY and CDR2 SMNVEV (reference sequence). J was trimmed by 9 bases and V by 5 bases; bases with no gene match: 12. The CDR3 loop spans 14 amino acids. CDR3: CASSSLEAGDRQYF. The CDR3 DNA reads as TGTGCCAGCAGTAGTCTCGAAGCGGGGGATCGGCAGTACTTC.

This clone was recorded only once. The J gene is TRBJ1-1, the V gene TRBV13, with D unresolved. The germline V and J ends were trimmed by 5 bases and 0 bases, with 13 bases remaining between them. The germline V gene has CDR1 PRHDT and CDR2 FYEKMQ (reference sequence). The CDR3 runs 15 residues. This CDR3 reads CASSPTAGLNTEAFF. In DNA form, the CDR3 reads TGTGCCAGCAGCCCCACGGCAGGCCTGAACACTGAAGCTTTCTTT.

The chain links TRBV5-6 to TRBJ2-3; 12 bases match TRBD2. Germline V lookup: CDR1 SGHDT, CDR2 YYEEEE. This CDR3 has 18 residues. The junction had 7 bases not matched to a gene; V was cut back by 2 bases and J by 0 bases. The CDR3 sequence is CASSFRTSGISSTDTQYF. The CDR3 nucleotides are TGTGCCAGCAGCTTCCGGACTAGCGGGATTTCTAGCACAGATACGCAGTATTTT. Full variable domain (rest looked up from reference TRBV5-6 and TRBJ2-3): DAGVTQSPTHLIKTRGQQVTLRCSPKSGHDTVSWYQQALGQGPQFIFQYYEEEERQRGNFPDRFSGHQFPNYSSELNVNALLLGDSALYLCASSFRTSGISSTDTQYFGPGTRLTVL.

V usage is TRBV7-9 and J usage is TRBJ1-5, with D possibly TRBD1 on 6 matching bases. Germline CDR1 and CDR2: SEHNR and FQNEAQ (reference sequence). The CDR3 totals 18 residues. Trimming removed 5 bases from V and 5 bases from J, with 25 bases in between. The DNA for the CDR3 is TGTGCCAGCAGCCGGAAAGGGGGGGAGGACATAATATATCAGCCCCAGCATTTT. Its protein is CASSRKGGEDIIYQPQHF.

This rearrangement joins TRBV6-1 to TRBJ2-7; 9 nucleotides align to TRBD2. V trimming: 10 bases; J trimming: 0 bases; junction bases outside the gene matches: 7. The germline gives CDR1 MNHNS, CDR2 SASEGT. This CDR3 is 14 amino acids long. CDR3: CATRSGGSSYEQYF. CDR3 bases: TGTGCCACACGGAGCGGGGGGAGCTCCTACGAGCAGTACTTC.

The CDR3 DNA reads TGTGCCAGCAGCTTAGACCCCCCCGAGGCTGGAAACACCATATATTTT. This encodes CASSLDPPEAGNTIYF. V gene TRBV11-3 combines with J gene TRBJ1-3; D ambiguous. Trimming took 0 bases from V and 2 from J, leaving 11 bases between them. Germline CDR1 SGHNT, CDR2 YENEEA. There are 16 residues in the CDR3.

V gene TRBV4-1 combines with J gene TRBJ1-1; TRBD1 is a possible D gene (6 bases). Germline CDR1 and CDR2: MGHRA and YSYEKL. The V and J ends lost 0 bases and 1 base respectively, with 9 bases between them. The CDR3 has 15 amino acids. CDR3 residues: CASSQDGGQNTEAFF. CDR3 DNA: TGCGCCAGCAGCCAAGATGGGGGACAGAACACTGAAGCTTTCTTT.

The V call is TRBV4-1, the J call TRBJ1-2; the D is unclear. Germline V gives CDR1 MGHRA, CDR2 YSYEKL. Trimming took 0 bases from V and 8 from J, leaving 10 bases between them. This CDR3 has 13 residues. CDR3 residues: CASSQDWGGGYTF. The CDR3 DNA follows: TGCGCCAGCAGCCAAGATTGGGGTGGCGGCTACACCTTC.

V usage is TRBV6-5 and J usage is TRBJ1-5, with a weak D call TRBD1 (5 bases). The V end lost 2 bases, the J end lost 7 bases, and 12 bases lay between the germline ends. This CDR3 spans 14 amino acids. The germline V gene encodes CDR1 MNHEY and CDR2 SVGAGI. CDR3 DNA sequence: TGTGCCAGCAGTTACACAGGAGGAGGCCAGCCCCAGCATTTT. This sequence encodes CASSYTGGGQPQHF.

The rearrangement uses TRBV11-3 and TRBJ2-1, with 7 bases fitting TRBD1. CDR3 length: 14 residues. Germline values: CDR1 SGHNT, CDR2 YENEEA. V lost 4 bases and J lost 6; bases outside the gene matches: 6. Here the CDR3 reads CASSSRTGINEQFF. The CDR3 bases are TGTGCCAGCAGCTCCAGGACAGGTATCAATGAGCAGTTCTTC.

The V call is TRBV7-9, the J call TRBJ1-4; possible D gene TRBD1, 6 bases. V lost 5 bases to trimming and J lost 7 bases, with 20 bases between them. The germline V gene has CDR1 SEHNR and CDR2 FQNEAQ (reference sequence). The CDR3 extends over 16 amino acids. The CDR3 loop is CASSLRTETFFEKLFF. The CDR3 DNA is TGTGCCAGCAGCCTTAGGACAGAGACCTTTTTTGAAAAACTGTTTTTT.

This clone was observed a single time. V is TRBV4-1 and J is TRBJ2-7; 7 nucleotides line up with TRBD1. The CDR3 runs to 17 residues. Germline V gene data show CDR1 as MGHRA and CDR2 as YSYEKL. Unmatched junction bases numbered 12, after V lost 0 bases and J lost 4 bases. CDR3 nucleotide sequence: TGCGCCAGCAGCCAAGAAAGGTTCTTGGGGACAGTTTACGAGCAGTACTTC. Protein product: CASSQERFLGTVYEQYF.

This chain connects TRBV7-9 to TRBJ1-5, with 7 bases aligning to TRBD1. Germline trimming cut 5 bases from V and 0 bases from J; bases unmatched to any gene: 10. Germline CDR1 and CDR2: SEHNR and FQNEAQ (reference sequence). The CDR3 spans 17 residues. The CDR3 sequence is CASSQLQGGLSNQPQHF. In DNA, the CDR3 is TGTGCCAGCAGCCAACTCCAGGGGGGCCTTAGCAATCAGCCCCAGCATTTT.

The chain combines TRBV4-1 with TRBJ1-1; D is undetermined. Looked up from germline, CDR1 is MGHRA and CDR2 is YSYEKL. The CDR3 sequence is 13 residues long. V lost 3 bases and J 8 bases, leaving 13 bases between the germline ends. CDR3 sequence (DNA): TGCGCCAGCAGCCAGTTTAGGTCTGACGAAGCTTTCTTT. Its protein product is CASSQFRSDEAFF.

This clone appeared a few times. The rearrangement joins TRBV5-5 to TRBJ1-5, with unresolved D. The CDR3 has 15 amino acids. Germline V gene data show CDR1 as SGHKS and CDR2 as YYEKEE (reference sequence). V was cut by 0 bases and J by 5 bases, with 12 bases left in between. The CDR3 sequence is CASSLERTGDQPQHF. CDR3 sequence (DNA): TGTGCCAGCAGCTTGGAGCGGACGGGAGATCAGCCCCAGCATTTT.

The chain recombines TRBV5-1 with TRBJ2-1; D unresolved. V was trimmed by 4 bases and J by 5 bases, leaving 4 bases between them. This CDR3 region has 11 residues. From germline, CDR1 is SGHRS and CDR2 YFSETQ. The CDR3 loop is CASSPNNEQFF. The DNA for the CDR3 is TGCGCCAGCAGCCCAAACAATGAGCAGTTCTTC.